Below, one T cell receptor beta chain is given with its context. V gave up 6 bases and J gave up 5 bases, with 13 bases separating them. This CDR3 has 13 amino acids. From germline, CDR1 is SNHLY and CDR2 FYNNEI. This entry comes from a study of blood T cell repertoires in COVID-19. For the study at large: COVID-19 samples from acute and convalescent phases originated in the United States, Italy and Spain. The cDNA or gDNA used as material had been derived from T cells, B-cell-depleted T cells, or PBMCs.

In the study's own analysis: Counts of nucleated cells, estimated from reference gene primer amplification, were obtained. The table came from immunoSEQ multiplex PCR; TCRdb's copy has only in-frame clones and leaves some out. V and J calls and clone size are as listed in that table; D and trimming were resolved from the DNA. In the table there are 30,000 to 40,000 clones, around 77% of which are singletons. The V gene is TRBV2, the J gene TRBJ1-1; the D is unclear. Sequencing input: peripheral blood. This receptor was identified in a human donor in a cohort sampled during active COVID-19. The CDR3 sequence is CASRTDTRTEAFF. DNA of the CDR3: TGTGCCAGCAGGACCGACACCAGGACTGAAGCTTTCTTT.